This TCR beta chain came from a study of T cell repertoires in cytomegalovirus infection. In TCRdb, the reads were re-called with MiXCR into one record per CDR3 protein. Among about 830,000 distinct CDR3 sequences listed, 32% were seen once. The CDR3 has 16 amino acids. Germline V CDR1 and CDR2: LGHNA, YSLEER. Trimming took 0 bases from V and 3 from J; bases not matched to a gene: 5. As concerns this clonotype: The antigen is unknown.

The V gene is TRBV4-3, the J gene TRBJ2-1; 7 bases fit TRBD2. This sequence was found in a human donor in good health (CMV status not recorded). Some clones in this sample may be carry-over from other donors' samples. Sequenced here: cultured CD8+ T cells from PBMCs, sampled from culture after CMV antigen stimulation. The CDR3 DNA follows: TGCGCCAGCAGCCAAGATCACGGGGGGTTCTACAATGAGCAGTTCTTC. Translation: CASSQDHGGFYNEQFF.